This is a list of T cell receptor beta chains from one sample in a study of T cells in localized non-small cell lung cancer. Some clones are missing from TCRdb's copy, which holds only in-frame ones; the method was immunoSEQ multiplex PCR. Among 1,600 or so clones listed, roughly a sixth were seen once. Material: normal lung tissue next to the tumor, obtained before any cancer treatment. The source is a male donor older than 55 with stage III squamous cell lung carcinoma. CDR3s include the opening cysteine and the closing phenylalanine or tryptophan. D genes are given only for firm matches. Size is omitted from some rows. Given values are once, few, many or a class for expanded clones.

V: TRBV6-8; J: TRBJ2-2; D: -; size: hyperexpanded; CDR3: CASKQDDAGELFF; DNA: TGTGCCAGCAAGCAGGATGACGCCGGGGAGCTGTTTTTT
V: TRBV9; J: TRBJ2-2; D: TRBD1; size: -; CDR3: CASSLTGVNTGELFF; DNA: TGTGCCAGCTCTTTGACAGGGGTGAACACCGGGGAGCTGTTTTTT
V: TRBV19; J: TRBJ2-7; D: TRBD1; size: -; CDR3: CASSIVGTAVYEQYF; DNA: TGTGCCAGTAGTATAGTAGGGACAGCCGTCTACGAGCAGTACTTC
V: TRBV6-8; J: TRBJ1-1; D: TRBD1; size: few; CDR3: CASRDLIRGHGTEAFF; DNA: TGTGCCAGCAGGGACTTAATTAGGGGGCACGGGACTGAAGCTTTCTTT
V: TRBV19; J: TRBJ2-3; D: TRBD1; size: -; CDR3: CASSMRDRLTDTQYF; DNA: TGTGCCAGTAGTATGAGGGACAGGTTGACAGATACGCAGTATTTT
V: TRBV6-8; J: TRBJ2-2; D: -; size: few; CDR3: CASSLEPLVSGELFF; DNA: TGTGCCAGCAGTCTTGAACCCCTGGTCTCCGGGGAGCTGTTTTTT
V: TRBV28; J: TRBJ1-5; D: -; size: -; CDR3: CASSLGTYKPQHF; DNA: TGTGCCAGCAGTTTAGGGACATACAAGCCCCAGCATTTT
V: TRBV6-8; J: TRBJ2-3; D: -; size: -; CDR3: CASSYGPNTDTQYF; DNA: TGTGCCAGCAGTTACGGCCCTAACACAGATACGCAGTATTTT
V: TRBV11-3; J: TRBJ1-5; D: TRBD1; size: -; CDR3: CASSSGQLWDQPQHF; DNA: TGTGCCAGCAGCTCGGGACAGCTCTGGGATCAGCCCCAGCATTTT
V: TRBV9; J: TRBJ2-7; D: TRBD1; size: -; CDR3: CASSAGTGGYEQYF; DNA: TGTGCCAGCAGCGCCGGGACAGGGGGCTACGAGCAGTACTTC
V: TRBV11-3; J: TRBJ1-1; D: -; size: medium-sized; CDR3: CASSRIRVGSAEAFF; DNA: TGTGCCAGCAGCCGTATCAGGGTGGGAAGCGCTGAAGCTTTCTTT
V: TRBV6-8; J: TRBJ2-3; D: -; size: -; CDR3: CASSYTILTDTQYF; DNA: TGTGCCAGCAGTTACACGATCCTCACAGATACGCAGTATTTT
V: TRBV6-8; J: TRBJ2-1; D: -; size: large; CDR3: CASSAEGGYYNEQFF; DNA: TGTGCCAGCAGTGCCGAGGGAGGCTACTACAATGAGCAGTTCTTC
V: TRBV9; J: TRBJ2-7; D: TRBD1; size: -; CDR3: CASSVSDRADYEQYF; DNA: TGTGCCAGCAGCGTGTCTGACAGGGCGGATTACGAGCAGTACTTC
V: TRBV7-2; J: TRBJ1-1; D: -; size: many; CDR3: CASSSGLATEAFF; DNA: TGTGCCAGCAGCTCAGGGTTGGCGACTGAAGCTTTCTTT
V: TRBV29-1; J: TRBJ2-5; D: TRBD1; size: once; CDR3: CSAGGTGGETQYF; DNA: TGCAGCGCTGGAGGGACAGGGGGGGAGACCCAGTACTTC
V: TRBV11-3; J: TRBJ1-2; D: -; size: medium-sized; CDR3: CASSFSWQAYGYTF; DNA: TGTGCCAGCAGCTTTTCCTGGCAGGCCTATGGCTACACCTTC
V: TRBV9; J: TRBJ1-1; D: -; size: few; CDR3: CATGTLNTEAFF; DNA: TGTGCCACCGGGACATTGAACACTGAAGCTTTCTTT
V: TRBV6-8; J: TRBJ1-1; D: -; size: -; CDR3: CASRPGADTEAFF; DNA: TGTGCCAGTAGGCCGGGGGCGGACACTGAAGCTTTCTTT
V: TRBV12-5; J: TRBJ2-3; D: -; size: -; CDR3: CASGLVDFTDTQYF; DNA: TGTGCTAGTGGTTTGGTAGACTTCACAGATACGCAGTATTTT
V: TRBV2; J: TRBJ2-4; D: TRBD2; size: medium-sized; CDR3: CASSDGGGRDIQYF; DNA: TGTGCCAGCAGTGACGGGGGGGGCCGCGACATTCAGTACTTC
V: TRBV6-8; J: TRBJ2-7; D: TRBD1; size: medium-sized; CDR3: CASSYKGQGPYEQYF; DNA: TGTGCCAGCAGTTACAAGGGACAGGGACCCTACGAGCAGTACTTC
V: TRBV29-1; J: TRBJ2-3; D: TRBD1; size: -; CDR3: CSVARGQGITDTQYF; DNA: TGCAGCGTTGCCCGGGGACAGGGGATCACAGATACGCAGTATTTT
V: TRBV6-1; J: TRBJ1-2; D: TRBD1; size: medium-sized; CDR3: CASSEAPGQVYGYTF; DNA: TGTGCCAGCAGTGAAGCACCCGGACAGGTCTATGGCTACACCTTC
V: TRBV19; J: TRBJ1-4; D: -; size: -; CDR3: CASSKTLTGRANEKLFF; DNA: TGTGCCAGTAGTAAGACCCTTACAGGGCGAGCTAATGAAAAACTGTTTTTT
V: TRBV18; J: TRBJ1-4; D: -; size: -; CDR3: CASPLSRATNEKLFF; DNA: TGTGCCAGCCCTCTCTCCCGGGCGACTAATGAAAAACTGTTTTTT
V: TRBV7-1; J: TRBJ1-1; D: -; size: few; CDR3: CASSLTTNTEAFF; DNA: TGTGCCAGCAGCTTAACAACGAACACTGAAGCTTTCTTT